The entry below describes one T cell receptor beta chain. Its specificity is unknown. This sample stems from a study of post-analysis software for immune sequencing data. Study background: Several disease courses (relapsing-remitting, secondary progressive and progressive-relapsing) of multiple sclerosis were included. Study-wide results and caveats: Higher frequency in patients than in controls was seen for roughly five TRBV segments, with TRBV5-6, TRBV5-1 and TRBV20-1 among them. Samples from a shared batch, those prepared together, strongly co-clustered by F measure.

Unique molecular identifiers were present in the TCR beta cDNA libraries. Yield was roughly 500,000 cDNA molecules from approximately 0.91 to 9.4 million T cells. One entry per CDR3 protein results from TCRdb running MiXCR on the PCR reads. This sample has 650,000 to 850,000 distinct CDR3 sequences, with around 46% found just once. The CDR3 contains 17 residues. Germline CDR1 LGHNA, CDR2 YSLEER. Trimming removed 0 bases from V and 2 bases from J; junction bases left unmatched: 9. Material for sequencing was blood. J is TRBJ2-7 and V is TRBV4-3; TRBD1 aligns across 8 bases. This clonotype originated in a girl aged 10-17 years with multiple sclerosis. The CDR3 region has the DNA TGCGCCAGCAGCCAAGATCCATCCGGACAGGGCGCCTACGAGCAGTACTTC. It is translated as CASSQDPSGQGAYEQYF.